This T cell receptor (beta chain) is from a study of CD8 T cells in Susac syndrome. Findings and caveats of the study: As the study acknowledged, the number of individuals who were part of its TCR sequencing and HLA analysis was relatively small.

Sequencing targeted TCR beta in T cells from blood (CD8+ and CD4+). The authors negatively isolated CD8+ and CD4+ T cells and FACS-enriched TEMRA cells. Random hexamers served to reverse transcribe roughly 0.45 to 1 ug RNA. An immunoSEQ multiplex PCR amplified TCR beta CDR3 over 54 Vbeta and 13 Jbeta. Via MiXCR, TCRdb re-called the immunoSEQ multiplex PCR reads, giving one row per CDR3 protein. The sample consists of about 180,000 distinct CDR3 sequences, approximately 96% of them appearing once. As concerns this clonotype: The antigen is unknown.

The CDR3 totals 12 residues. Trimming took 3 bases from V and 8 from J, leaving 11 bases between them. Per the germline V gene, CDR1 is DFQATT and CDR2 is SNEGSKA (reference sequence). Sequencing was done on a sample of CD8+ T cells from PBMCs. This chain joins TRBV20-1 and TRBJ2-1; D gene unclear. This receptor was identified in a human donor with multiple sclerosis. CDR3 protein: CSASHPNDEQFF. CDR3 coding DNA: TGCAGTGCTAGCCATCCCAATGATGAGCAGTTCTTC.